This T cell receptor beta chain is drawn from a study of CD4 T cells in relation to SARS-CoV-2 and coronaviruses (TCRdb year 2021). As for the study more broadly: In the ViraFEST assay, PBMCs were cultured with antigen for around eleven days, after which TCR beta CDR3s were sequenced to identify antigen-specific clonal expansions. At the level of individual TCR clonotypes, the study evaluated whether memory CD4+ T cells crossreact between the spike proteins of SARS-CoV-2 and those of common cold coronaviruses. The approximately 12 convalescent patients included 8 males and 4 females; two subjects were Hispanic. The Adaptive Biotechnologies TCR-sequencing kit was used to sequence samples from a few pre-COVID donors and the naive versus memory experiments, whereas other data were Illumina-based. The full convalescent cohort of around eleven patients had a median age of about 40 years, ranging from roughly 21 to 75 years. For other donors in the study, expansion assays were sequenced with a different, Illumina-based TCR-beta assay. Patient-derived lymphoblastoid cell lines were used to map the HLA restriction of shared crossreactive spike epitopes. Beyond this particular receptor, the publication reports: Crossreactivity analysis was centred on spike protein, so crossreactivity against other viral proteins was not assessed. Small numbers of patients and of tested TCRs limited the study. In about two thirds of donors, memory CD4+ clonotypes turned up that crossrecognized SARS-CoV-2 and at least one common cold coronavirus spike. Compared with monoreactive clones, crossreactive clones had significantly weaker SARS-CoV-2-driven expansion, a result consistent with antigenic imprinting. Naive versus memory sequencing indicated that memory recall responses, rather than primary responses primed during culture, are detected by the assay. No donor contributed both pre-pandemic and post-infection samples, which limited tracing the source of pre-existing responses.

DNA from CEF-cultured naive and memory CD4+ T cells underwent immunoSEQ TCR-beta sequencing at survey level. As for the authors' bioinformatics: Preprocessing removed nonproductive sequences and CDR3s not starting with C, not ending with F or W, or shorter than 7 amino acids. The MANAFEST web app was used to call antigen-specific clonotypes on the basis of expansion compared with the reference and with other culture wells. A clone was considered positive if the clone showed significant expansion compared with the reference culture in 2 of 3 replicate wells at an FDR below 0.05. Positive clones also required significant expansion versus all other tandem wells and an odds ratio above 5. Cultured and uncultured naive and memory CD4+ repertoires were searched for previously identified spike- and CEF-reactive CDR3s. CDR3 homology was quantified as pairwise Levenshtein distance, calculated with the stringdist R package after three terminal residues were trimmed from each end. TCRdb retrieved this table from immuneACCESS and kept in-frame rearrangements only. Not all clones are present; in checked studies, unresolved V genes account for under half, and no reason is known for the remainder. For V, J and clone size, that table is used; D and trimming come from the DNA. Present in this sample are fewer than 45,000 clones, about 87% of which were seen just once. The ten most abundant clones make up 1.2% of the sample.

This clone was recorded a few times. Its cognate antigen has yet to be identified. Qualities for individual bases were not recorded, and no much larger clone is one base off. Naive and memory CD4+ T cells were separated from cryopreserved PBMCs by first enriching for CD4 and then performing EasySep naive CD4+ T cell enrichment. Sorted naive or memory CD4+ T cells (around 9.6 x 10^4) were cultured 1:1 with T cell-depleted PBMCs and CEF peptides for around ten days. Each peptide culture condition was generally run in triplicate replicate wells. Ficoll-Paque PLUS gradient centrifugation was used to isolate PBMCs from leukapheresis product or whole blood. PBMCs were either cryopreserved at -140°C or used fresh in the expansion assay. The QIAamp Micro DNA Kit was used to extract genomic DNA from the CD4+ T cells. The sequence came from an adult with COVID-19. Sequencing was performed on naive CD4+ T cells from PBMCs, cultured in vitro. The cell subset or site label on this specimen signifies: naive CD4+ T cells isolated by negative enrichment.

The CDR3 loop reads CASSQPGGRDTQYF. The nucleotide sequence reads as follows: TGCGCCAGCAGCCAGCCGGGAGGGAGAGATACGCAGTATTTT. The chain is encoded by TRBV4-1 joined to TRBJ2-3; 8 bases in the junction line up with TRBD2. CDR1 and CDR2 were assigned from the germline V gene as MGHRA and YSYEKL. The CDR3, from cysteine to phenylalanine, totals 14 residues. Left in the record is the CDR3 DNA by itself, 42 bases read in frame from the first base. V and J are trimmed by 3 bases and 5 bases, and the gene matches miss 4 bases of the junction.